This TCR beta chain originates from a study of yellow fever vaccine responses in identical twins. The CDR3 covers 14 residues. Germline V gives CDR1 DFQATT, CDR2 SNEGSKA (reference sequence). Trimming at V came to 2 bases and at J to 2 bases, leaving 2 bases not matched to a gene. TCRdb reprocessed the RT-PCR reads via MiXCR and lists one record per CDR3 protein. This table holds 15,000 or so distinct CDR3 sequences, around 84% found once. The sequence derives from a young woman who received the yellow fever vaccine. The chain combines TRBV20-1 with TRBJ2-7; 11 bases map to TRBD2. The source was T cells from blood (PBMCs), unsorted or a sorted subset (not recorded which), collected before or after yellow fever vaccination (not recorded which). The CDR3 loop is CSARKLAGAYEQYF. Written as DNA, the CDR3 is TGCAGTGCTAGAAAACTAGCGGGAGCCTACGAGCAGTACTTC.